This record looks at one T cell receptor beta chain sequence and its context. The germline gene is not matched at one end of the junction; a read error may be the cause. The data were obtained in a study of blood T cell repertoires in COVID-19. Study-level information: From T cells, B-cell-depleted T cells, or PBMCs came the material, which was cDNA or gDNA.

CDR3 length: 13 residues. The germline V gene has CDR1 SNHLY and CDR2 FYNNEI. Authors' data handling: Amplification with reference gene primers provided the estimates of nucleated cell counts. Produced via immunoSEQ multiplex PCR; TCRdb's table is partial and in-frame only. V and J calls and clone size are as listed in that table; D and trimming were resolved from the DNA. The data show roughly 62,000 clones, around 86% seen once. The chain links TRBV2 to TRBJ2-7, with D maybe TRBD1 (6 bases). Sequencing was carried out using peripheral blood. The clonotype originates from a human donor with active COVID-19. The donor label of this sample is uncertain. CDR3 protein: CASSVVVRDTLNF. CDR3 DNA: TGTGCCAGCAGTGTTGTCGTCCGGGACACGCTCAACTTC.